This TCR beta chain was recovered during a study of blood T cell repertoires in COVID-19. Germline CDR1 is LNHDA and CDR2 is SQIVND (reference sequence). The CDR3 loop spans 15 amino acids. Unmatched junction bases numbered 7, after V lost 5 bases and J lost 1 base. The repertoire was sequenced with immunoSEQ multiplex PCR; TCRdb's copy has only in-frame clones and lacks some. The repertoire holds 130,000 or so clones, with approximately 80% as singletons. This clone was detected only once. V gene TRBV19 combines with J gene TRBJ2-5, with 7 bases aligning to TRBD1. Sequencing used PBMCs or T cells enriched from blood (not recorded which). The receptor's source is a man aged 45-65 years who had recovered from COVID-19. The CDR3 DNA reads as TGTGCCAGTAGTCTACGACAGGGCATCCAAGAGACCCAGTACTTC. It specifies CASSLRQGIQETQYF.